This T cell receptor beta chain was identified during a study of cytomegalovirus exposure and HLA in healthy donors. On this clone: The junction departs from germline at one end; a sequencing error may be responsible.

Germline lookup yields CDR1 MDHEN and CDR2 SYDVKM. The CDR3 is 16 residues long. Primers included in the PCR were 60 Vbeta and 13 Jbeta primers. Original analysis: In a later analysis, of about 80 million unique beta chains, roughly 9.9 million appeared in at least two donors. The protocol was immunoSEQ multiplex PCR, while the TCRdb copy is restricted to in-frame clones and leaves out a portion. The V and J calls and the clone size are those of that table, but D and trimming were determined from the DNA. Here the sample spans about 190,000 clones, roughly 80% being singletons. The sequencing input was PBMCs. This rearrangement joins TRBV28 to TRBJ2-7; weak D call: TRBD2 (6 bases). This TCR derives from a woman aged 18-29 years in good health and CMV-seronegative. The CDR3 nucleotides read TGTGCCAACAGTTTTGCCGGCGGGACGGCGGAAGACGAGCAGTACTTC. It specifies CANSFAGGTAEDEQYF. Full variable domain (outside the CDR3, taken from reference TRBV28 and TRBJ2-7): DVKVTQSSRYLVKRTGEKVFLECVQDMDHENMFWYRQDPGLGLRLIYFSYDVKMKEKGDIPEGYSVSREKKERFSLILESASTNQTSMYLCANSFAGGTAEDEQYFGPGTRLTVT.